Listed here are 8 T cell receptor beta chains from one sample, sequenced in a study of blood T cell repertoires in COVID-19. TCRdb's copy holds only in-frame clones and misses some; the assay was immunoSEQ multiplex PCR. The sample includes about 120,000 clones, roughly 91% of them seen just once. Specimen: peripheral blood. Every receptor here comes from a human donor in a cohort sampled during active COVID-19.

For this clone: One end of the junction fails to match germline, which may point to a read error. The CDR3: CASSKERSGGSNEQFF. DNA for the CDR3: TGTGCCAGCAGCAAAGAAAGGAGCGGTGGGAGTAATGAGCAGTTCTTC. The rearrangement links TRBV4-2 to TRBJ2-1, with D possibly TRBD2 on 5 matching bases. The CDR3 spans 16 residues. CDR1 and CDR2 (germline): LGHNA, YNFKEQ.

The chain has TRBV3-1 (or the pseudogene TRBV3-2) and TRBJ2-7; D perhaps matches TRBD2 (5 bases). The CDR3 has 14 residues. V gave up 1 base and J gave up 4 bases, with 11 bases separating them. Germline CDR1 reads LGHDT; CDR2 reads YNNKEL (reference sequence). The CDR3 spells CASSQGLAGYEQYF. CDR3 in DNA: TGTGCCAGCAGCCAAGGTCTAGCAGGTTACGAGCAGTACTTC.

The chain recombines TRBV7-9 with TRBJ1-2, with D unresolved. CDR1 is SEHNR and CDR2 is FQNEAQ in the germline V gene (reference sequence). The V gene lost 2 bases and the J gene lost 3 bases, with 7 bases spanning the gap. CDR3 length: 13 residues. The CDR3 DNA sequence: TGTGCCAGCAGCTTAAGCGTGGACTATGGCTACACCTTC. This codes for CASSLSVDYGYTF.

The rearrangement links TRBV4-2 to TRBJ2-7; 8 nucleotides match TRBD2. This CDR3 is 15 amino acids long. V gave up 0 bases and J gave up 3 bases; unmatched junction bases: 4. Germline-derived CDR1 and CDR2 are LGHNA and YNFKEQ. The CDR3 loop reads CASSQEVAGIYEQYF. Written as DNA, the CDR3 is TGTGCCAGCAGCCAAGAGGTAGCGGGAATCTACGAGCAGTACTTC.

The chain's CDR3 is CASSVTGNQPQHF. DNA of the CDR3: TGCGCCAGCAGCGTAACAGGGAATCAGCCCCAGCATTTT. V gene TRBV5-1 combines with J gene TRBJ1-5; perhaps TRBD1 as D (6 bases). Germline CDR1 SGHRS, CDR2 YFSETQ. The CDR3 contains 13 residues. Trimming shortened V by 4 bases and J by 4 bases, and 9 bases separated the two germline ends.

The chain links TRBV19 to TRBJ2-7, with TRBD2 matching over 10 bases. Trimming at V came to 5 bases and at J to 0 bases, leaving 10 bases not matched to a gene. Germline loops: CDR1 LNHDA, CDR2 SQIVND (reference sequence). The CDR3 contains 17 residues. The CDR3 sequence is CASSLRTSGISSYEQYF. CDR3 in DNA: TGTGCCAGTAGTCTTCGGACTAGCGGAATTAGCTCCTACGAGCAGTACTTC.

The CDR3 DNA sequence: TGTGCCAGCAGCCCCAGATTGATGAACACTGAAGCTTTCTTT. Translation: CASSPRLMNTEAFF. The chain recombines TRBV5-6 with TRBJ1-1; D ambiguous. Germline V lookup: CDR1 SGHDT, CDR2 YYEEEE. The CDR3 is 14 residues long. Trimming took 4 bases from V and 0 from J, leaving 10 bases between them.

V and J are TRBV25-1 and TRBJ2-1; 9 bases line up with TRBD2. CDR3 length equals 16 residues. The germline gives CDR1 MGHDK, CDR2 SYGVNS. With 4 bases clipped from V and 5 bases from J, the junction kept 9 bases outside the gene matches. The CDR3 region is CASSVLAGVENNEQFF. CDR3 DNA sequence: TGTGCCAGCAGTGTTTTAGCGGGAGTAGAAAACAATGAGCAGTTCTTC.